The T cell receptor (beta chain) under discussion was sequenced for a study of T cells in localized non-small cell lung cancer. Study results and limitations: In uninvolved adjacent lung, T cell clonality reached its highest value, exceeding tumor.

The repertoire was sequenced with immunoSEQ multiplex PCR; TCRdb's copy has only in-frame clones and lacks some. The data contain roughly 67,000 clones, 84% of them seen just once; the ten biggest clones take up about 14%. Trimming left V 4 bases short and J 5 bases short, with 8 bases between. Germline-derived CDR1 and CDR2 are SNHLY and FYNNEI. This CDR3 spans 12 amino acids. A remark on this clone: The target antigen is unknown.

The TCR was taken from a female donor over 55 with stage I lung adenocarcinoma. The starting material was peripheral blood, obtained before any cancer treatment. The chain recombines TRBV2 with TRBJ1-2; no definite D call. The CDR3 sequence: CASSVKWYGYTF. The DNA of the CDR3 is TGTGCCAGCAGTGTGAAGTGGTATGGCTACACCTTC.